These T cell receptor beta chains were read from a single sample in a study of T cell responses to AZD1222 COVID-19 vaccine. Clones were read by immunoSEQ multiplex PCR, and TCRdb kept only the in-frame ones, dropping some. The table has 120,000 to 150,000 clones, under 95% seen once. Sequenced material: peripheral blood, taken on day 0 of AZD1222 vaccination. Receptors were obtained from an adult in good health. Both conserved end residues are part of each CDR3. D genes are given only for firm matches. Size is omitted from some rows. Given values are once, few, many or a class for expanded clones.

CDR3 length: 15; clone size: -; V gene: TRBV10-3; J gene: TRBJ1-6; D gene: -; CDR3 protein: CAISESNPQVSPLHF; CDR3 DNA: TGTGCCATCAGTGAGTCTAACCCCCAGGTTTCACCCCTCCACTTT
CDR3 length: 16; clone size: -; V gene: TRBV6-5; J gene: TRBJ2-7; D gene: TRBD1; CDR3 protein: CASSYSAGQGVYEQYF; CDR3 DNA: TGTGCCAGCAGTTACTCCGCGGGACAGGGCGTTTACGAGCAGTACTTC
CDR3 length: 13; clone size: -; V gene: TRBV3-1/TRBV3-2; J gene: TRBJ2-7; D gene: -; CDR3 protein: CASSHLGAYEQYF; CDR3 DNA: TGTGCCAGCAGCCATCTGGGGGCCTACGAGCAGTACTTC
CDR3 length: 16; clone size: -; V gene: TRBV29-1; J gene: TRBJ2-7; D gene: TRBD2; CDR3 protein: CSVEGHSSGVSYEQYF; CDR3 DNA: TGCAGCGTTGAAGGCCACTCTAGCGGGGTTTCCTACGAGCAGTACTTC
CDR3 length: 14; clone size: -; V gene: TRBV6-5; J gene: TRBJ1-2; D gene: -; CDR3 protein: CASISTPTNYGYTF; CDR3 DNA: TGTGCCAGCATTTCTACACCCACTAACTATGGCTACACCTTC
CDR3 length: 18; clone size: few; V gene: TRBV21-1; J gene: TRBJ2-1; D gene: -; CDR3 protein: CASSKAAPSGGTLDEQFF; CDR3 DNA: TGTGCCAGCAGCAAAGCCGCCCCTAGCGGGGGGACCTTGGATGAGCAGTTCTTC
CDR3 length: 15; clone size: -; V gene: TRBV28; J gene: TRBJ2-3; D gene: -; CDR3 protein: CASSRPEESTDTQYF; CDR3 DNA: TGTGCCAGCAGTCGCCCCGAGGAAAGCACAGATACGCAGTATTTT
CDR3 length: 15; clone size: -; V gene: TRBV7-7; J gene: TRBJ2-1; D gene: -; CDR3 protein: CASSSKQAGVNEQFF; CDR3 DNA: TGTGCTAGCAGCTCTAAACAGGCTGGCGTCAATGAGCAGTTCTTC
CDR3 length: 14; clone size: once; V gene: TRBV6-2/TRBV6-3; J gene: TRBJ2-7; D gene: -; CDR3 protein: CASSGPGAYYEQYF; CDR3 DNA: TGTGCCAGCAGTGGCCCAGGGGCCTACTACGAGCAGTACTTC
CDR3 length: 15; clone size: -; V gene: TRBV7-2; J gene: TRBJ2-7; D gene: -; CDR3 protein: CASSLMVGRRYEQYF; CDR3 DNA: TGTGCCAGCAGCTTAATGGTGGGGCGGCGCTACGAGCAGTACTTC
CDR3 length: 17; clone size: -; V gene: TRBV19; J gene: TRBJ2-1; D gene: -; CDR3 protein: CASSIGAGPGTYNEQFF; CDR3 DNA: TGTGCCAGTAGTATAGGAGCGGGTCCGGGGACCTACAATGAGCAGTTCTTC
CDR3 length: 15; clone size: -; V gene: TRBV15; J gene: TRBJ2-1; D gene: -; CDR3 protein: CATSLTGSSYNEQFF; CDR3 DNA: TGTGCCACCAGCTTGACAGGTAGCTCCTACAATGAGCAGTTCTTC
CDR3 length: 15; clone size: -; V gene: TRBV27; J gene: TRBJ2-5; D gene: TRBD2; CDR3 protein: CASSLAETYQETQYF; CDR3 DNA: TGTGCCAGCTCACTAGCGGAAACGTACCAAGAGACCCAGTACTTC
CDR3 length: 15; clone size: once; V gene: TRBV5-4; J gene: TRBJ1-2; D gene: TRBD1; CDR3 protein: CASSSEGDRGNGYTF; CDR3 DNA: TGTGCCAGCAGCTCGGAGGGGGACAGGGGAAATGGCTACACCTTC
CDR3 length: 12; clone size: -; V gene: TRBV6-1; J gene: TRBJ1-2; D gene: -; CDR3 protein: CASSEYGGLYTF; CDR3 DNA: TGTGCCAGCAGTGAATATGGCGGCCTGTACACCTTC
CDR3 length: 13; clone size: -; V gene: TRBV29-1; J gene: TRBJ1-1; D gene: -; CDR3 protein: CSVSGDQHTEAFF; CDR3 DNA: TGCAGCGTTAGTGGGGACCAACACACTGAAGCTTTCTTT
CDR3 length: 16; clone size: -; V gene: TRBV4-3; J gene: TRBJ2-2; D gene: -; CDR3 protein: CASTARRGWGTGELFF; CDR3 DNA: TGCGCCAGCACCGCGAGGAGGGGCTGGGGCACCGGGGAGCTGTTTTTT
CDR3 length: 16; clone size: -; V gene: TRBV28; J gene: TRBJ1-5; D gene: TRBD1; CDR3 protein: CASSSTDRGLNQPQHF; CDR3 DNA: TGTGCCAGCAGTTCGACCGACAGGGGGCTCAATCAGCCCCAGCATTTT
CDR3 length: 14; clone size: -; V gene: TRBV19; J gene: TRBJ2-2; D gene: TRBD1; CDR3 protein: CASRQGVSAGELFF; CDR3 DNA: TGTGCCAGTAGACAGGGGGTATCGGCCGGGGAGCTGTTTTTT
CDR3 length: 17; clone size: once; V gene: TRBV10-3; J gene: TRBJ2-1; D gene: -; CDR3 protein: CAISESPGLGGWDEQFF; CDR3 DNA: TGTGCCATCAGTGAGTCCCCCGGACTAGGGGGCTGGGATGAGCAGTTCTTC
CDR3 length: 15; clone size: -; V gene: TRBV6-6; J gene: TRBJ1-1; D gene: -; CDR3 protein: CASNDPGRGNTEAFF; CDR3 DNA: TGTGCCAGCAACGACCCAGGGAGGGGGAACACTGAAGCTTTCTTT
CDR3 length: 14; clone size: once; V gene: TRBV19; J gene: TRBJ1-5; D gene: -; CDR3 protein: CASTSYRGNQPQHF; CDR3 DNA: TGTGCCAGTACCTCCTACAGGGGCAATCAGCCCCAGCATTTT
CDR3 length: 14; clone size: once; V gene: TRBV7-2; J gene: TRBJ1-2; D gene: TRBD1; CDR3 protein: CASSQGQGANGYTF; CDR3 DNA: TGTGCCAGCAGCCAAGGACAGGGGGCGAATGGCTACACCTTC
CDR3 length: 15; clone size: -; V gene: TRBV6-5; J gene: TRBJ2-1; D gene: -; CDR3 protein: CASSRDGSSYNEQFF; CDR3 DNA: TGTGCCAGCAGCAGGGACGGGAGCTCCTACAATGAGCAGTTCTTC
CDR3 length: 21; clone size: -; V gene: TRBV6-2/TRBV6-3; J gene: TRBJ1-1; D gene: -; CDR3 protein: CASSPRYSGRRADTMNTEAFF; CDR3 DNA: TGTGCCAGCAGTCCCCGTTATAGCGGCCGAAGGGCAGATACCATGAACACTGAAGCTTTCTTT